These T cell receptor beta chains were read from a single sample in a study of OX40 agonist ivuxolimab in advanced cancers. TCRdb's copy holds only in-frame clones and misses some; the assay was immunoSEQ multiplex PCR. The profile covers about 150,000 clones, with 94% appearing a single time and about 0.33% taken by the ten largest. Sample: CD4+ or CD8+ T cells sorted from blood, taken in a trial of the OX40 agonist ivuxolimab. These receptor sequences come from an adult with an advanced solid tumor such as melanoma, head and neck, liver or kidney cancer. Both conserved end residues are part of each CDR3. The D gene is left open where the match is weak. Clone size is stated in some rows and not others, as once, few, many or a class when expanded.

V gene	clone size	D gene	J gene	CDR3 protein	CDR3 DNA
TRBV12-1	.	.	TRBJ1-4	CASSFGPGDREKLFF	TGTGCCAGCAGCTTTGGGCCAGGGGATCGTGAAAAACTGTTTTTT
TRBV10-1	.	.	TRBJ2-2	CASRSTVNTGELFF	TGCGCCAGCAGATCGACCGTGAACACCGGGGAGCTGTTTTTT
TRBV6-5	.	.	TRBJ2-1	CASSGQGNEQFF	TGTGCCAGCAGTGGCCAGGGCAATGAGCAGTTCTTC
TRBV4-3	.	.	TRBJ1-3	CASSQDPWGEAGNTIYF	TGCGCCAGCAGCCAAGACCCTTGGGGGGAGGCTGGAAACACCATATATTTT
TRBV9	.	.	TRBJ1-4	CASSVGGRGNEKLFF	TGTGCCAGCAGCGTAGGCGGCAGGGGTAATGAAAAACTGTTTTTT
TRBV19	.	TRBD1	TRBJ2-7	CASAPLGTGYYEQYF	TGTGCCAGTGCTCCCCTGGGGACAGGTTATTACGAGCAGTACTTC
TRBV7-2	.	.	TRBJ2-3	CASSLSGGLGTQYF	TGTGCCAGCAGCTTATCGGGCGGCCTAGGTACGCAGTATTTT
TRBV28	.	.	TRBJ2-2	CASSLNTAGELFF	TGTGCCAGCAGTCTTAACACAGCCGGGGAGCTGTTTTTT
TRBV10-1	.	.	TRBJ1-1	CASSEGGITEAFF	TGCGCCAGCAGTGAGGGGGGGATCACTGAAGCTTTCTTT
TRBV5-4	.	TRBD2	TRBJ2-5	CASSLIQQRGAVETQYF	TGTGCCAGCAGCTTGATCCAGCAGCGGGGGGCCGTCGAGACCCAGTACTTC
TRBV28	few	.	TRBJ2-1	CASSLWAGKGNEQFF	TGTGCCAGCAGTTTATGGGCAGGGAAGGGCAATGAGCAGTTCTTC
TRBV7-2	.	.	TRBJ1-1	CASSLVVGLNTEAFF	TGTGCCAGCAGCTTAGTTGTAGGTTTGAACACTGAAGCTTTCTTT
TRBV5-4	.	TRBD2	TRBJ2-5	CASSPGGVQETQYF	TGTGCCAGCAGCCCTGGGGGGGTCCAAGAGACCCAGTACTTC
TRBV20-1	.	.	TRBJ2-5	CSGARRETQYF	TGCAGTGGCGCCCGTCGGGAGACCCAGTACTTC
TRBV29-1	.	.	TRBJ1-5	CSVRVLGSNQPQHF	TGCAGCGTCCGAGTTTTAGGTAGCAATCAGCCCCAGCATTTT
TRBV6-5	.	TRBD1	TRBJ1-2	CASSFRQQGTGYTF	TGTGCCAGCAGTTTTAGGCAACAGGGGACTGGCTACACCTTC
TRBV28	.	.	TRBJ2-1	CASSFSTKRNEQFF	TGTGCCAGCAGTTTTTCGACTAAGAGGAATGAGCAGTTCTTC
TRBV29-1	.	TRBD2	TRBJ2-1	CSVVLVGAGGYNEQFF	TGCAGCGTTGTCCTTGTGGGTGCGGGGGGCTACAATGAGCAGTTCTTC
TRBV10-1	.	.	TRBJ2-3	CASSEYRLSNEGDTQYF	TGCGCCAGCAGTGAGTATCGCCTCTCGAATGAAGGAGATACGCAGTATTTT
TRBV5-1	.	.	TRBJ2-7	CASRPPDRDYEQYF	TGCGCCAGCAGACCCCCGGACAGAGACTACGAGCAGTACTTC
TRBV18	.	TRBD1	TRBJ1-1	CASSIGQGHTEAFF	TGTGCCAGCTCGATCGGACAGGGGCACACTGAAGCTTTCTTT
TRBV2	.	.	TRBJ1-1	CASSPDTEAFF	TGTGCCAGCAGTCCCGACACTGAAGCTTTCTTT
TRBV6-6	once	TRBD2	TRBJ2-7	CASSLTAGASYEQYF	TGTGCCAGCAGCCTCACGGCGGGAGCTTCCTACGAGCAGTACTTC
TRBV6-5	.	TRBD2	TRBJ2-7	CASSYSKLAGYEQYF	TGTGCCAGCAGTTACTCTAAACTAGCGGGCTACGAGCAGTACTTC
TRBV10-3	.	.	TRBJ2-3	CAIRMTTGSGTDTQYF	TGTGCCATCAGGATGACGACAGGTTCCGGCACAGATACGCAGTATTTT
TRBV7-9	once	.	TRBJ2-2	CASSLPPQLKGELFF	TGTGCCAGCAGCTTACCCCCACAGCTTAAAGGGGAGCTGTTTTTT
TRBV5-6	.	TRBD1	TRBJ1-5	CASSSTGREDQPQHF	TGTGCCAGCAGCTCGACAGGGCGAGAGGATCAGCCCCAGCATTTT
TRBV18	.	.	TRBJ1-4	CASSSRGRNEKLFF	TGTGCCAGCTCATCCAGAGGACGGAATGAAAAACTGTTTTTT
TRBV6-1	.	TRBD1	TRBJ1-3	CASRGGPGNTIYF	TGTGCCAGCAGAGGGGGCCCTGGAAACACCATATATTTT
TRBV4-1	.	.	TRBJ2-5	CASSQGAFQETQYF	TGCGCCAGCAGCCAAGGAGCATTTCAAGAGACCCAGTACTTC
TRBV5-4	.	.	TRBJ1-1	CASSSTLHQPNTEAFF	TGTGCCAGCAGCTCGACCCTCCACCAGCCAAACACTGAAGCTTTCTTT
TRBV19	.	.	TRBJ2-3	CASSFRLDTQYF	TGTGCCAGTAGTTTCCGTTTGGATACGCAGTATTTT
TRBV5-6	.	TRBD2	TRBJ2-1	CASSLIIIAGGLDEQFF	TGTGCCAGCAGCTTGATAATCATAGCGGGGGGGCTCGATGAGCAGTTCTTC
TRBV6-6	.	.	TRBJ1-4	CASSYQGMKEKLFF	TGTGCCAGCAGTTATCAGGGGATGAAAGAAAAACTGTTTTTT
TRBV13	.	.	TRBJ1-5	CASSFTGSGNQPQHF	TGTGCCAGCAGCTTCACAGGGTCGGGCAATCAGCCCCAGCATTTT
TRBV5-4	.	.	TRBJ1-2	CASSLLQVGYGYTF	TGTGCCAGCAGCCTCTTGCAGGTCGGCTATGGCTACACCTTC
TRBV5-4	.	TRBD2	TRBJ2-2	CASSLGIAGGGTGELFF	TGTGCCAGCAGCTTGGGAATCGCGGGAGGCGGCACCGGGGAGCTGTTTTTT
TRBV7-8	.	TRBD2	TRBJ2-1	CASSPVGLAGVDEQFF	TGTGCCAGCAGCCCCGTTGGACTAGCGGGAGTGGATGAGCAGTTCTTC
TRBV28	.	.	TRBJ1-5	CASSFPGLYSNQPQHF	TGTGCCAGCAGTTTCCCGGGGCTTTATAGCAATCAGCCCCAGCATTTT
TRBV23-1	.	.	TRBJ1-1	CASTPLQGRGHTEAFF	TGCGCCAGCACCCCACTTCAGGGACGGGGGCACACTGAAGCTTTCTTT
TRBV6-1	.	TRBD1	TRBJ2-3	CASSERGQYEDTQYF	TGTGCCAGCAGTGAACGGGGACAGTATGAAGATACGCAGTATTTT
TRBV19	once	.	TRBJ2-5	CASSIDHGGMETQYF	TGTGCCAGTAGTATAGATCACGGAGGGATGGAGACCCAGTACTTC
TRBV18	.	.	TRBJ2-7	CASSSSYEQYF	TGTGCCAGCTCATCGTCCTACGAGCAGTACTTC
TRBV5-1	.	TRBD2	TRBJ2-7	CASSLANSGRVIGDFYEQYF	TGCGCCAGCAGCTTGGCCAATAGCGGGAGAGTAATAGGGGATTTCTACGAGCAGTACTTC
TRBV15	.	.	TRBJ2-7	CATRIAGAYEQYF	TGTGCCACCAGGATTGCAGGGGCCTACGAGCAGTACTTC
TRBV25-1	.	TRBD2	TRBJ2-5	CASSEYLRTSGMGVQYF	TGTGCCAGCAGTGAATATCTAAGGACTAGCGGGATGGGGGTCCAGTACTTC
TRBV11-2	.	TRBD1	TRBJ2-2	CASSSLRAGQVPGELFF	TGTGCCAGCAGCTCATTGAGGGCGGGACAGGTGCCCGGGGAGCTGTTTTTT
TRBV28	.	TRBD1	TRBJ1-2	CASSLTGGGGNYGYTF	TGTGCCAGCAGTTTAACAGGGGGCGGGGGTAACTATGGCTACACCTTC
TRBV5-6	.	.	TRBJ1-1	CASSLDRAPEAFF	TGTGCCAGCAGCTTGGACAGGGCCCCTGAAGCTTTCTTT
TRBV5-4	.	.	TRBJ2-5	CASSFGGGANQETQYF	TGTGCCAGCAGCTTTGGGGGTGGGGCGAACCAAGAGACCCAGTACTTC
TRBV6-5	.	.	TRBJ2-7	CASSYRQGWGEQYF	TGTGCCAGCAGTTACCGTCAGGGGTGGGGGGAGCAGTACTTC
TRBV14	.	.	TRBJ2-2	CASSQDKWGSNTGELFF	TGTGCCAGCAGCCAAGATAAGTGGGGTTCGAACACCGGGGAGCTGTTTTTT
TRBV30	.	.	TRBJ2-2	CAWSRQDPPGELFF	TGTGCCTGGAGTAGACAGGACCCCCCCGGGGAGCTGTTTTTT
TRBV29-1	.	.	TRBJ1-2	CSVGQGPDYGYTF	TGCAGCGTTGGGCAGGGACCAGACTATGGCTACACCTTC
TRBV11-2	.	TRBD1	TRBJ1-2	CASSSTGSLGYTF	TGTGCCAGCAGCTCGACAGGGTCCCTTGGCTACACCTTC
TRBV15	.	.	TRBJ1-5	CATSRDRVRGQPQHF	TGTGCCACCAGCAGAGACAGGGTTAGAGGTCAGCCCCAGCATTTT
TRBV19	.	.	TRBJ2-7	CASSIARGMYF	TGCGCCAGTAGTATAGCCAGGGGTATGTACTTC
TRBV27	.	TRBD2	TRBJ2-3	CASSLSWGRAADTQYF	TGTGCCAGCAGTTTATCTTGGGGGAGGGCCGCAGATACGCAGTATTTT
TRBV7-9	.	.	TRBJ2-1	CASSRNGLRGDEQFF	TGTGCCAGCAGCCGCAACGGACTCCGAGGGGATGAGCAGTTCTTC